One sample yielded the 29 T cell receptor beta chains listed below, sequenced in a study of blood T cell repertoires in COVID-19. Clones were sequenced by immunoSEQ multiplex PCR, and TCRdb holds only the in-frame ones, with some missing. The sample has just over 150,000 clones; 80% to 90% are singletons. The specimen was peripheral blood. These receptors were taken from a woman aged 50 to 65 with acute or convalescent COVID-19.

The chain carries TRBV5-5 and TRBJ1-2, with 8 bases matching TRBD1. The junction had 11 bases not matched to a gene; V was cut back by 3 bases and J by 7 bases. Germline CDR1 SGHKS, CDR2 YYEKEE (reference sequence). The CDR3 is made up of 15 amino acids. In nucleotides, the CDR3 is TGTGCCAGCAGCTCGCGACAGGGGAGTTTCAGTGGCTACACCTTC. Encoded protein: CASSSRQGSFSGYTF.

The chain has TRBV7-2 and TRBJ1-5; no definite D call. The germline CDR1 and CDR2 sequences are SGHTA and FQGNSA. The CDR3 covers 16 residues. V dropped 1 base and J dropped 6 bases, with 16 bases sitting between them. The CDR3 sequence is CASSLGISGSGQPQHF. Here the CDR3 DNA reads TGTGCCAGCAGCTTAGGAATCTCGGGGTCAGGTCAGCCCCAGCATTTT.

The rearrangement links TRBV4-2 to TRBJ2-1, with TRBD2 matching 7 bases. CDR1 is LGHNA, CDR2 YNFKEQ, per germline. The ends lost 2 bases at V and 1 base at J; junction bases unmatched: 2. The CDR3 totals 15 residues. This CDR3 reads CASSQYGGSYNEQFF. The CDR3 nucleotides are TGTGCCAGCAGCCAATACGGGGGGTCCTACAATGAGCAGTTCTTC.

This sequence joins TRBV19 and TRBJ2-5, with 13 positions matching TRBD2. The J segment lost 4 bases and the V segment lost 9 bases, leaving 5 bases of the junction unmatched. This CDR3 region has 14 residues. Germline CDR1 is LNHDA and CDR2 is SQIVND (reference sequence). CDR3 sequence reads: CASTSGGAGETQYF. The CDR3 DNA sequence: TGTGCCAGCACTAGCGGGGGGGCGGGAGAGACCCAGTACTTC.

This rearrangement joins TRBV7-2 to TRBJ1-2; D not certain. Trimming removed 4 bases at V and 4 bases at J, with 7 bases between. Germline CDR1 and CDR2: SGHTA and FQGNSA. CDR3 length: 12 amino acids. The CDR3 is CASSSSAYGYTF. Written as DNA, the CDR3 is TGTGCCAGCAGCTCGAGTGCCTATGGCTACACCTTC.

V and J are TRBV7-2 and TRBJ2-7; perhaps TRBD2 as D (6 bases). Trimming took off 5 bases at V and 4 bases at J, with 15 bases between the two ends. Germline V lookup: CDR1 SGHTA, CDR2 FQGNSA. The CDR3 loop spans 14 amino acids. The CDR3 sequence: CASSPRERGYEQYF. CDR3 coding DNA: TGTGCCAGCAGCCCTCGGGAGAGGGGTTACGAGCAGTACTTC.

The chain carries TRBV6-6 and TRBJ2-1; 7 bases map to TRBD1. This CDR3 is 14 amino acids long. With V trimmed by 7 bases and J by 9 bases, 12 bases remained unmatched. Germline V gene data show CDR1 as MNHNY and CDR2 as SVGAGI (reference sequence). CDR3 protein: CASNLGGQGTEQFF. CDR3 bases: TGTGCCAGCAACCTAGGGGGCCAGGGCACTGAGCAGTTCTTC.

The chain combines TRBV5-1 with TRBJ1-2, with a possible D match to TRBD1 (6 bases). V was pared by 4 bases and J by 5 bases, with 18 bases between. This CDR3 region has 15 residues. The V gene's germline CDR1 is SGHRS and CDR2 YFSETQ. CDR3 amino acids: CASSPSQGTNYGYTF. The CDR3 region has the DNA TGCGCCAGCAGCCCTTCTCAGGGGACCAATTATGGCTACACCTTC.

The J gene is TRBJ1-2, the V gene TRBV27, with a possible D match to TRBD1 (5 bases). Looked up from germline, CDR1 is MNHEY and CDR2 is SMNVEV (reference sequence). V was shortened by 11 bases and J by 1 base, with 20 bases between the two germline ends. The CDR3 has 15 amino acids. CDR3 DNA sequence: TGTGCCTCCCAGCCGAATCTCGGGGGTAACTATGGCTACACCTTC. This gives the protein CASQPNLGGNYGYTF.

The chain uses TRBV3-1 (or the pseudogene TRBV3-2) and TRBJ2-5; 9 nucleotides align to TRBD1. The CDR3 has 14 residues. With 3 bases clipped from V and 8 bases from J, the junction kept 7 bases outside the gene matches. Per germline, CDR1 LGHDT and CDR2 YNNKEL (reference sequence). Here the CDR3 reads CASSQGQGPETQYF. The CDR3 DNA sequence: TGTGCCAGCAGCCAGGGACAGGGACCAGAAACCCAGTACTTC.

The chain links TRBV29-1 to TRBJ1-1; no firm D call. CDR1 SQVTM and CDR2 ANQGSEA come from the germline V gene. The length of the CDR3 is 14 residues. Trimming pared 7 bases from V and 0 bases from J, leaving 15 bases between. The CDR3 is CSAWDRGMNTEAFF. The DNA for the CDR3 is TGCAGCGCCTGGGATCGGGGAATGAACACTGAAGCTTTCTTT.

J is TRBJ2-7 and V is TRBV10-3; 12 positions agree with TRBD2. CDR3 length equals 15 residues. Losses at the gene ends were 3 bases for V and 5 bases for J; bases not matched to a gene: 5. Germline V CDR1 and CDR2: ENHRY, SYGVKD. This chain's CDR3 is CAISDLAGGLNEQYF. DNA of the CDR3: TGTGCCATCAGTGACCTAGCGGGAGGGTTAAACGAGCAGTACTTC.

Only a few counts were recorded for this clone. The chain recombines TRBV5-5 with TRBJ2-1; 10 nucleotides line up with TRBD1. Germline CDR1 is SGHKS and CDR2 is YYEKEE (reference sequence). The CDR3 spans 15 residues. The trim removed 2 bases at V and 9 bases at J, leaving 8 bases unmatched. This CDR3 is CASSFGTGVASEQFF. In DNA form, the CDR3 reads TGTGCCAGCAGCTTTGGGACAGGGGTAGCCAGTGAGCAGTTCTTC.

The chain employs TRBV3-1 (or the pseudogene TRBV3-2) and TRBJ1-2; 8 positions match TRBD1. This CDR3 comprises 15 residues. The germline V gene has CDR1 LGHDT and CDR2 YNNKEL (reference sequence). V dropped 0 bases and J dropped 8; count of bases not matched to a gene: 8. CDR3 in amino acids: CASSQDARGPGGYTF. CDR3 sequence (DNA): TGTGCCAGCAGCCAAGACGCCAGGGGGCCTGGCGGCTACACCTTC.

This sequence joins TRBV5-1 and TRBJ1-2; D perhaps matches TRBD1 (5 bases). In germline, CDR1 is SGHRS, CDR2 YFSETQ. The CDR3 totals 13 residues. With 7 bases removed from V and 3 bases from J, the gap between germline ends came to 13 bases. This chain's CDR3 is CASSPGGDYGYTF. The CDR3 DNA is TGCGCCAGCTCCCCGGGGGGTGACTATGGCTACACCTTC.

The rearrangement links TRBV6-4 to TRBJ2-2; the D is unclear. The V gene lost 7 bases and the J gene lost 4 bases, with 7 bases spanning the gap. The CDR3 runs 12 residues. Germline lookup yields CDR1 MRHNA and CDR2 SNTAGT. CDR3 nucleotide sequence: TGTGCCAGCAATACGGGCACCGGGGAGCTGTTTTTT. Translation: CASNTGTGELFF.

The chain uses TRBV28 and TRBJ1-2; 8 nucleotides align to TRBD1. The junction had 7 bases not matched to a gene; V was cut back by 2 bases and J by 2 bases. The CDR3 runs 16 residues. The germline V gene has CDR1 MDHEN and CDR2 SYDVKM. DNA of the CDR3: TGTGCCAGCAGTTTAGTTACAGGGGGGTTAAACTATGGCTACACCTTC. This sequence encodes CASSLVTGGLNYGYTF.

The chain couples TRBV6-1 to TRBJ2-5, with 7 positions matching TRBD1. Germline assignment: CDR1 MNHNS and CDR2 SASEGT. V shed 6 bases, J shed 5 bases, and the junction held 12 bases outside the gene matches. The CDR3 loop spans 15 amino acids. The CDR3 protein is CASSLPRTGAETQYF. DNA of the CDR3: TGTGCCAGCAGCCTCCCCAGAACAGGGGCCGAGACCCAGTACTTC.

This CDR3 is CASSWGPGSGNTIYF. The CDR3 bases are TGCGCCAGCAGCTGGGGGCCAGGCTCTGGAAACACCATATATTTT. V gene TRBV5-1 combines with J gene TRBJ1-3, with D possibly TRBD1 on 6 matching bases. The CDR3 extends over 15 amino acids. V lost 3 bases and J lost 0, with 10 bases in between. Germline assignment: CDR1 SGHRS and CDR2 YFSETQ.

In nucleotides, the CDR3 is TGTGCCAGCAGCTTAGAGGCGGGAGGGGAGGCCCAGTACTTC. Translated, it gives CASSLEAGGEAQYF. J is TRBJ2-5 and V is TRBV7-2; 9 bases agree with TRBD2. This CDR3 has 14 residues. V shed 1 base, J shed 9 bases, and the junction held 6 bases outside the gene matches. Germline V gives CDR1 SGHTA, CDR2 FQGNSA.

The J gene is TRBJ1-3, the V gene TRBV5-1; 7 bases are a match to TRBD1. Trimming at V came to 2 bases and at J to 4 bases, leaving 3 bases not matched to a gene. Germline V gene lookup returns CDR1 SGHRS and CDR2 YFSETQ. This CDR3 is built from 14 residues. CDR3 region: CASSLQDRGNTIYF. The CDR3 coding sequence is TGCGCCAGCAGCTTACAGGACAGGGGAAACACCATATATTTT.

The chain has TRBV10-3 and TRBJ1-4, with D perhaps TRBD1 (5 bases). With 3 bases removed from V and 12 bases from J, the gap between germline ends came to 14 bases. Germline lookup yields CDR1 ENHRY and CDR2 SYGVKD. The CDR3 consists of 13 residues. The CDR3 DNA follows: TGTGCCATCAGTGATCCCAGACAGAACGAACTGTTTTTT. It specifies CAISDPRQNELFF.

CDR3 protein: CASRTGRYEQYF. CDR3 DNA: TGTGCCAGCAGGACAGGGAGATACGAGCAGTACTTC. V gene TRBV27 combines with J gene TRBJ2-7, with 7 nucleotides matching TRBD1. Germline lookup yields CDR1 MNHEY and CDR2 SMNVEV (reference sequence). The CDR3 extends over 12 amino acids. V shed 6 bases, J shed 4 bases, and the junction held 3 bases outside the gene matches.

The chain employs TRBV5-8 and TRBJ2-3; D gene uncertain. The ends were cut back, 3 bases at V and 4 bases at J, with 12 bases in the middle. Germline loops: CDR1 SGHTS, CDR2 YDEGEE. The CDR3 length is 14 residues. This chain's CDR3 is CASSSFQASDTQYF. CDR3 DNA sequence: TGTGCCAGCAGCTCATTTCAGGCATCAGATACGCAGTATTTT.

This clone appeared a single time. The V call is TRBV7-9, the J call TRBJ2-2; 9 bases map to TRBD1. The germline gives CDR1 SEHNR, CDR2 FQNEAQ (reference sequence). The junction had 5 bases not matched to a gene; V was cut back by 5 bases and J by 7 bases. The CDR3 contains 14 residues. The CDR3 region has the DNA TGTGCCAGCAGCGCACAGGGGGCGGACGGGGAGCTGTTTTTT. Amino acid sequence: CASSAQGADGELFF.

This clone has a handful of counts. CDR3 coding DNA: TGTGCCAGCAGCCAATGGGTGGCAGGGGGCACTGAAGCTTTCTTT. Residues: CASSQWVAGGTEAFF. This chain joins TRBV7-2 and TRBJ1-1; TRBD1 aligns across 7 bases. In germline, CDR1 is SGHTA, CDR2 FQGNSA. V shed 5 bases, J shed 4 bases, and the junction held 10 bases outside the gene matches. CDR3 length equals 15 residues.

The gene calls are TRBV4-1 and TRBJ1-2; D might be TRBD1 (5 bases). The CDR3 runs 15 residues. CDR1 is MGHRA, CDR2 YSYEKL, per germline. The germline V and J ends were trimmed by 3 bases and 4 bases, with 15 bases remaining between them. The CDR3, as DNA: TGCGCCAGCAGCCAGGATTCACAGGAGTTCTATGGCTACACCTTC. Translated: CASSQDSQEFYGYTF.

This chain connects TRBV6-2 or TRBV6-3 to TRBJ2-4, with unresolved D. V was pared by 3 bases and J by 6 bases, with 9 bases between. Per germline, CDR1 MNHEY and CDR2 SVGEGT. The CDR3 has 13 residues. The CDR3 sequence is CASSYDRVNIQYF. CDR3 sequence (DNA): TGTGCCAGCAGTTATGATCGCGTAAACATTCAGTACTTC.

The J gene is TRBJ1-2, the V gene TRBV27; TRBD1 matches at 11 bases. V gave up 6 bases and J gave up 1 base; unmatched junction bases: 4. CDR1 and CDR2 from the germline V gene are MNHEY and SMNVEV (reference sequence). The CDR3 loop spans 15 amino acids. The CDR3 region is CASRRDRGFNYGYTF. The CDR3 DNA sequence: TGTGCCAGCAGACGGGACAGGGGGTTTAACTATGGCTACACCTTC.